This T cell receptor beta chain was captured by sequencing in a study of cytomegalovirus exposure and HLA in healthy donors. Germline assignment: CDR1 SGDLS and CDR2 YYNGEE. With V trimmed by 0 bases and J by 1 base, 4 bases remained unmatched. The CDR3 consists of 17 residues. Regarding this clone: Its target is unknown.

The PCR contained 60 Vbeta and 13 Jbeta primers. Repertoires were generated with immunoSEQ multiplex PCR, while TCRdb's copy carries only in-frame clones and drops some. The profile shows 100,000 to 150,000 clones, over 75% of them singletons. Study-wide results and caveats: Further analysis, carried out later, found HLA-associated TCR beta chains more clonally expanded than equally common other chains. Reports indicated that the classifier achieved high specificity and sensitivity in diagnosing cytomegalovirus status. Most of the TCR beta V segments (in an earlier analysis) were productive either about 87% or about 30% of the time.

What was sequenced was PBMCs. The rearrangement links TRBV9 to TRBJ2-2; TRBD1 matches 9 bases. The TCR originated in a man under 40 in good health and CMV-seronegative. In nucleotides, the CDR3 is TGTGCCAGCAGCGTAGCTCGGGACAGGGTGAACACCGGGGAGCTGTTTTTT. Translating gives CASSVARDRVNTGELFF.